Listed here are 3 T cell receptor beta chains from one sample, sequenced in a study of HIV-infected patients and healthy controls. The repertoire came from unfractionated whole blood and reflected all unsorted peripheral T cells. cDNA was made from approximately 0.55 ug RNA using alpha and beta constant primers. Alpha and beta chain libraries were made separately by chain-specific third strand synthesis with multiplexing indices. TCRdb ran MiXCR on the 5' RACE reads and lists one entry per CDR3 protein. The data contain approximately 25,000 distinct CDR3 sequences, 8.5% of them singletons. Material: blood. The receptors originated from an adult in good health.

This clonotype has more than one count but fewer than ten. The chain joins TRBV2 to TRBJ1-5; no clear D. The CDR3 runs to 16 residues. Germline V gives CDR1 SNHLY, CDR2 FYNNEI. Trimming removed 6 bases at V and 9 bases at J, with 24 bases between. The DNA for the CDR3 is TGTGCCAGCAGACAAGGGCGATCGCCCGGTGGTTCGCCCCAGCATTTT. Protein product: CASRQGRSPGGSPQHF.

This clonotype was detected many times. The chain uses TRBV3-1 and TRBJ2-5, with D tentatively TRBD2 (6 bases). Germline loops: CDR1 LGHDT, CDR2 YNNKEL (reference sequence). The CDR3 is made up of 17 amino acids. Trimming pared 3 bases from V and 1 base from J, leaving 18 bases between. The CDR3 loop is CASSQMGWQEGQETQYF. The DNA for the CDR3 is TGTGCCAGCAGCCAGATGGGTTGGCAGGAGGGCCAAGAGACCCAGTACTTC.

This clonotype was seen ten or more times. This sequence joins TRBV30 and TRBJ1-2; D is possibly TRBD1 (5 bases). V lost 0 bases, J lost 8 bases, and 13 bases lay in between. There are 13 residues in the CDR3. Germline-derived CDR1 and CDR2 are GTSNPN and SVGIG (reference sequence). The CDR3 DNA reads TGTGCCTGGAGTGTTTGGGGCGGAGGGGGCTACACCTTC. It codes for CAWSVWGGGGYTF.